Listed below are T cell receptor beta chains from one sample, sequenced in a study of regulatory and conventional T cells in RAG deficiency. TCRdb keeps only in-frame clones here, not all; method: immunoSEQ multiplex PCR. The data hold 30,000 to 35,000 clones, with 85% to 90% observed a single time. These data also formed part of another study, on regulatory T cells.

The sample taken for sequencing was CD8+ T cells sorted from blood. These receptor sequences come from a human donor in good health. CDR3s include the opening cysteine and the closing phenylalanine or tryptophan. Each record gives: J gene, CDR3 length, V gene, CDR3 protein.

j_gene: TRBJ1-5; len: 14; v_gene: TRBV6-5; CDR3aa: CASSMKFSNQPQHF
j_gene: TRBJ2-5; len: 18; v_gene: TRBV7-6; CDR3aa: CASSSYGASGRAGETQYF
j_gene: TRBJ1-2; len: 16; v_gene: TRBV5-6; CDR3aa: CASSLGVFVAVYGYTF
j_gene: TRBJ1-1; len: 13; v_gene: TRBV6-1; CDR3aa: CASSESPGAEAFF
j_gene: TRBJ2-7; len: 14; v_gene: TRBV13; CDR3aa: CASREAGGSDEQYF
j_gene: TRBJ1-1; len: 15; v_gene: TRBV19; CDR3aa: CASSLPGDWDTEAFF
j_gene: TRBJ2-2; len: 14; v_gene: TRBV7-9; CDR3aa: CASSLDRVPGELFF
j_gene: TRBJ1-1; len: 14; v_gene: TRBV6-5; CDR3aa: CASRPGPINTEAFF
j_gene: TRBJ2-1; len: 13; v_gene: TRBV6-5; CDR3aa: CASSYGGSNEQFF
j_gene: TRBJ2-5; len: 15; v_gene: TRBV7-9; CDR3aa: CASSRLQDRKETQYF
j_gene: TRBJ1-4; len: 12; v_gene: TRBV7-9; CDR3aa: CASSLDNEKLFF
j_gene: TRBJ2-7; len: 14; v_gene: TRBV13; CDR3aa: CASSLGNRVYEQYF
j_gene: TRBJ1-2; len: 16; v_gene: TRBV5-1; CDR3aa: CASSYASGTGGSGYTF
j_gene: TRBJ1-5; len: 12; v_gene: TRBV15; CDR3aa: CATSRDSRPQHF
j_gene: TRBJ1-1; len: 14; v_gene: TRBV5-1; CDR3aa: CASSPGSGNTEAFF
j_gene: TRBJ2-2; len: 16; v_gene: TRBV18; CDR3aa: CASSPELGYNTGELFF
j_gene: TRBJ1-1; len: 13; v_gene: TRBV6-1; CDR3aa: CASRRQGTEEAFF
j_gene: TRBJ1-5; len: 15; v_gene: TRBV19; CDR3aa: CASSIVEGISQPQHF
j_gene: TRBJ2-7; len: 16; v_gene: TRBV6-6; CDR3aa: CASILSTSGQPHEQYF
j_gene: TRBJ2-1; len: 16; v_gene: TRBV4-1; CDR3aa: CASSQDDRAYYNEQFF
j_gene: TRBJ2-5; len: 16; v_gene: TRBV11-3; CDR3aa: CASSSWAGETKETQYF
j_gene: TRBJ1-2; len: 12; v_gene: TRBV5-5; CDR3aa: CASSLELYGYTF
j_gene: TRBJ1-5; len: 15; v_gene: TRBV15; CDR3aa: CATSRDAGTNQPQHF